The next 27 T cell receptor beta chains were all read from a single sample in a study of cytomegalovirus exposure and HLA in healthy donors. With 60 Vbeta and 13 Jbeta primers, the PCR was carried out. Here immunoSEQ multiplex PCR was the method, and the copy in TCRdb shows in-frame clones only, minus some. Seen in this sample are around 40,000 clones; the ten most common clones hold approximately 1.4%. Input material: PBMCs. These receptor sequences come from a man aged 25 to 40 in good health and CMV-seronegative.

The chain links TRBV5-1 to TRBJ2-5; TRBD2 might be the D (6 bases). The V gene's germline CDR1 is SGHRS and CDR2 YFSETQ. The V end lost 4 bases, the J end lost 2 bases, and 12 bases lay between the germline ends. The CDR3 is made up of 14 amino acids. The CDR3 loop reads CASSHSGTQETQYF. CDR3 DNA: TGCGCCAGCAGCCATTCGGGGACTCAAGAGACCCAGTACTTC.

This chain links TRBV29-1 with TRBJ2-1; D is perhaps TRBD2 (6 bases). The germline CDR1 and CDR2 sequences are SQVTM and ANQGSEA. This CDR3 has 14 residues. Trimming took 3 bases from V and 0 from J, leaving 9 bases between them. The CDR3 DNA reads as TGCAGCGTTGACCGGGGGAGCTCCTACAATGAGCAGTTCTTC. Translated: CSVDRGSSYNEQFF.

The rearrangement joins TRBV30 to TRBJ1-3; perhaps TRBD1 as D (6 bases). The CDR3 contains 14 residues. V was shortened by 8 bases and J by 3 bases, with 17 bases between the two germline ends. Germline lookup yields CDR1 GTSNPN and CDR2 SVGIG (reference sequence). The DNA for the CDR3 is TGTGCCATAATTCCCGGGGGGCTTGGAAACACCATATATTTT. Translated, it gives CAIIPGGLGNTIYF.

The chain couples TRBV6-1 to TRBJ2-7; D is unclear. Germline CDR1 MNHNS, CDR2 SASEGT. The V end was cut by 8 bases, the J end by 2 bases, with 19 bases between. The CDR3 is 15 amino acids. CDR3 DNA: TGTGCCAGCCTGGCTCAGGCACCTGACCCCTACGAGCAGTACTTC. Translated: CASLAQAPDPYEQYF.

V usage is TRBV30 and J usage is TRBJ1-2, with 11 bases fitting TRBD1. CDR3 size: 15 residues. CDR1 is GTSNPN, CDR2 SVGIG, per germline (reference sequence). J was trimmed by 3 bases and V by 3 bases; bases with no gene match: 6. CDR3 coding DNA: TGTGCCTGGAGCTCTGGACAGGGGGCAGACTATGGCTACACCTTC. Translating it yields CAWSSGQGADYGYTF.

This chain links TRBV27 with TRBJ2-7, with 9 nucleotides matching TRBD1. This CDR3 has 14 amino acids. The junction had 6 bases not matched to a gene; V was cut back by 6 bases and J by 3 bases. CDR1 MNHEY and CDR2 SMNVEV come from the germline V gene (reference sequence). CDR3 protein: CASSYGTGLYEQYF. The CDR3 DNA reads TGTGCCAGCAGCTACGGGACAGGGCTCTACGAGCAGTACTTC.

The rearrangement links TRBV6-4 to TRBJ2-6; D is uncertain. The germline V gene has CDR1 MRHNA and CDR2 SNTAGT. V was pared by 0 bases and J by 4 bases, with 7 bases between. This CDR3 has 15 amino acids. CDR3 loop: CASSDSRSGANVLTF. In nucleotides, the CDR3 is TGTGCCAGCAGTGACTCGAGGTCCGGGGCCAACGTCCTGACTTTC.

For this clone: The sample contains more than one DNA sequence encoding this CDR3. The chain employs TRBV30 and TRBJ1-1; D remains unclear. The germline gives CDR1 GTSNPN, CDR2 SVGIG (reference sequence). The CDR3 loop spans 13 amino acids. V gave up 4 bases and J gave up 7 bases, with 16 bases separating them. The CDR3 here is CAWTPLAPLEAFF. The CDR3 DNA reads TGTGCCTGGACTCCATTGGCACCCCTTGAAGCTTTCTTT.

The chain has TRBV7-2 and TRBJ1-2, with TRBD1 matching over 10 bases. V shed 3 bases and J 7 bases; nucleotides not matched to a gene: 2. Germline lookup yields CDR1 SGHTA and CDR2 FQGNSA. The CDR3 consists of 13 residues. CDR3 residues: CASSFDRGPGYTF. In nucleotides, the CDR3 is TGTGCCAGCAGCTTCGACAGGGGGCCTGGCTACACCTTC. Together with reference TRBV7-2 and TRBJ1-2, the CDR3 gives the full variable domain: GAGVSQSPSNKVTEKGKDVELRCDPISGHTALYWYRQSLGQGLEFLIYFQGNSAPDKSGLPSDRFSAERTGGSVSTLTIQRTQQEDSAVYLCASSFDRGPGYTFGSGTRLTVV.

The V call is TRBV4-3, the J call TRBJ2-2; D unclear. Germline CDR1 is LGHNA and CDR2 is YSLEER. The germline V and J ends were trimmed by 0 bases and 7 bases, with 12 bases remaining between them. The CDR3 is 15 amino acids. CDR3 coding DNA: TGCGCCAGCAGCCAAGATTCGCAAACGGGCGGGGAGCTGTTTTTT. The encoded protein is CASSQDSQTGGELFF.

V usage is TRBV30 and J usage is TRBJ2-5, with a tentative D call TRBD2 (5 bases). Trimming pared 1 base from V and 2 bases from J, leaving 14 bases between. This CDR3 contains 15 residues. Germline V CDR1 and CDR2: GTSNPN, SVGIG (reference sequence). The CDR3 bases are TGTGCCTGGAGTGCACAAATAACTAGACAAGAGACCCAGTACTTC. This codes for CAWSAQITRQETQYF.

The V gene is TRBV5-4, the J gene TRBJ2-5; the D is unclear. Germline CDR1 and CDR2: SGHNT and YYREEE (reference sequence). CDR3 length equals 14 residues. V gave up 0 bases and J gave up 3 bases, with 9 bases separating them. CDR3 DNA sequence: TGTGCCAGCAGCTTGGTAGGCCAGGAAGAGACCCAGTACTTC. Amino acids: CASSLVGQEETQYF.

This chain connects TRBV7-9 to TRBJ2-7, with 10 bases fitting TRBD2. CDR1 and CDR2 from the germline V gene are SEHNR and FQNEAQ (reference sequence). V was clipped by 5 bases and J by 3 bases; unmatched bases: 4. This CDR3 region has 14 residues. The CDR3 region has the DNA TGTGCCAGCAGCCGGGCTAGCGGGAGCTACGAGCAGTACTTC. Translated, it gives CASSRASGSYEQYF. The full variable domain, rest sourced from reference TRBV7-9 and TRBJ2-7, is DTGVSQNPRHKITKRGQNVTFRCDPISEHNRLYWYRQTLGQGPEFLTYFQNEAQLEKSRLLSDRFSAERPKGSFSTLEIQRTEQGDSAMYLCASSRASGSYEQYFGPGTRLTVT.

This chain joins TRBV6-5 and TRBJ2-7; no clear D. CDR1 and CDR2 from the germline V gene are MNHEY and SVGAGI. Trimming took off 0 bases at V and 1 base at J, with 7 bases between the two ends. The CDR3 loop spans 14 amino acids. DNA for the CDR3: TGTGCCAGCAGTTACTCATTCGGGTCCTACGAGCAGTACTTC. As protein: CASSYSFGSYEQYF.

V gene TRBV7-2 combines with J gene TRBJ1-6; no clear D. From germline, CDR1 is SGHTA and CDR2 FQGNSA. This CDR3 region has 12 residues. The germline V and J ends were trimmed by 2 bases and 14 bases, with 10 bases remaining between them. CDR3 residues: CASSLQDLTLHF. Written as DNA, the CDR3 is TGTGCCAGCAGCTTACAGGATTTGACCCTCCACTTT.

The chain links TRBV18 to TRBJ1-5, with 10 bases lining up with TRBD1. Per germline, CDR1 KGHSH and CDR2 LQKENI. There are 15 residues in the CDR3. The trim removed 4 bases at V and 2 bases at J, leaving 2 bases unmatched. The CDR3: CASSRQGAGNQPQHF. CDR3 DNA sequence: TGTGCCAGCTCACGACAGGGGGCTGGCAATCAGCCCCAGCATTTT.

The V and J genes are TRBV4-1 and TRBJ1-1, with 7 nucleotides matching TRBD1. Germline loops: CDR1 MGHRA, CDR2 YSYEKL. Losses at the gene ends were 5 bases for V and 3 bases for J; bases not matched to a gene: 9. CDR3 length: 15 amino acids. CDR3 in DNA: TGCGCCAGCAGCGTAGAGGTGCAGGGGGACACTGAAGCTTTCTTT. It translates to CASSVEVQGDTEAFF.

The CDR3 sequence: CASSLGQGEETQYF. For the CDR3, the DNA is TGCGCCAGCAGCTTGGGCCAGGGGGAAGAGACCCAGTACTTC. V and J are TRBV5-1 and TRBJ2-5, with 7 bases lining up with TRBD1. The trim removed 0 bases at V and 3 bases at J, leaving 2 bases unmatched. CDR3 size: 14 residues. In germline, CDR1 is SGHRS, CDR2 YFSETQ.

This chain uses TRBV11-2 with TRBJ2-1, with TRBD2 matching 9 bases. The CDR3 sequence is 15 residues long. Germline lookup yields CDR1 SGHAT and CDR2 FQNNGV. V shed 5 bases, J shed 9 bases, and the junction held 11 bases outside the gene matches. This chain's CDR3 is CASSPGVAGAGEQFF. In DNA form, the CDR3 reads TGTGCCAGCAGCCCCGGGGTAGCGGGAGCGGGTGAGCAGTTCTTC.

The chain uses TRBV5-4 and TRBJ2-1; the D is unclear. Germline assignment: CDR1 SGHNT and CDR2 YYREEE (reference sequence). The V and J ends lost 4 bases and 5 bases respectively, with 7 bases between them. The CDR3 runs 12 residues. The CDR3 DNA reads TGTGCCAGCAGCCCAGGCAACAATGAGCAGTTCTTC. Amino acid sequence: CASSPGNNEQFF.

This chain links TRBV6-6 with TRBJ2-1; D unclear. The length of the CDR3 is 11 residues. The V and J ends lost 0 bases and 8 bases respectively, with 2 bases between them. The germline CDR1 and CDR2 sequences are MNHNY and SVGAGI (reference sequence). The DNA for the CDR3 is TGTGCCAGCAGTTACTCCGATGAGCAGTTCTTC. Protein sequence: CASSYSDEQFF.

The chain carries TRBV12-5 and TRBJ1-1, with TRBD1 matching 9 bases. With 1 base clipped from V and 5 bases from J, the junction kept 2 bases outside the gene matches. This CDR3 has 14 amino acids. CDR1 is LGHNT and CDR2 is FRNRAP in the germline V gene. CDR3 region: CASGLGTGVTEAFF. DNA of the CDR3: TGTGCTAGTGGTTTGGGGACAGGGGTGACTGAAGCTTTCTTT.

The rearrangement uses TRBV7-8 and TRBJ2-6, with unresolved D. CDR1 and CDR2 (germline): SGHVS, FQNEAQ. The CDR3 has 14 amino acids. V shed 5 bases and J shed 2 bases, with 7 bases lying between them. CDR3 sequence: CASSVLTGANVLTF. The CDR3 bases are TGTGCCAGCAGCGTTTTAACTGGGGCCAACGTCCTGACTTTC.

In DNA form, the CDR3 reads TGCAGTCCTGTGTTGAACACTGAAGCTTTCTTT. This sequence encodes CSPVLNTEAFF. V is TRBV20-1 and J is TRBJ1-1; D is undetermined. Germline CDR1 reads DFQATT; CDR2 reads SNEGSKA (reference sequence). The ends were cut back, 8 bases at V and 0 bases at J, with 7 bases in the middle. CDR3 size: 11 residues.

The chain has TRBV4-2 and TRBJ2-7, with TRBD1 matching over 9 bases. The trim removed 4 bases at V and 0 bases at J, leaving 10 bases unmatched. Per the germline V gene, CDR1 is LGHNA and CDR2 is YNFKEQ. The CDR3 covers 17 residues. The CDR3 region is CASSPRDREWGSYEQYF. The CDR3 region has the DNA TGTGCCAGCAGCCCCCGGGACAGGGAGTGGGGCTCCTACGAGCAGTACTTC.

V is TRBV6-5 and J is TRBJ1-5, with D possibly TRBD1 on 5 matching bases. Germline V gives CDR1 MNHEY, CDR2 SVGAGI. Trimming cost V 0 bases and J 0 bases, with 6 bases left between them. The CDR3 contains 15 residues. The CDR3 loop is CASSYSRDSNQPQHF. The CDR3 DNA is TGTGCCAGCAGTTACTCCAGGGATAGCAATCAGCCCCAGCATTTT.

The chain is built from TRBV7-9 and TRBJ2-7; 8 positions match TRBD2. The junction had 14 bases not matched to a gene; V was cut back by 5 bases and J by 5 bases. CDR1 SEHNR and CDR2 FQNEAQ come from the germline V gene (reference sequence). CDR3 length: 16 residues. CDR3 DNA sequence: TGTGCCAGCAGCCCACCTCGCGGGAGGATCCTTGACGAGCAGTACTTC. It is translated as CASSPPRGRILDEQYF.